This T cell receptor (beta chain) was sequenced in a study of T cell repertoires in cytomegalovirus infection. The CDR3 runs 14 residues. Germline CDR1 and CDR2: MNHEY and SVGEGT. V lost 8 bases to trimming and J lost 6 bases, with 17 bases between them. From the reads, TCRdb called clonotypes with MiXCR, one entry per CDR3 protein. The repertoire has hundreds of thousands of distinct CDR3 sequences, approximately 6.7% of them found once; the top ten carry around 6.9%. The table lists this clonotype with many counts. The source is a human donor in good health (CMV status not recorded). Some clones in this sample may be carry-over from other donors' samples. Specimen: PBMCs. The chain recombines TRBV6-2 or TRBV6-3 with TRBJ2-4; possibly TRBD1 for D (6 bases). This chain's CDR3 is CASSSPGHLNIQYF. In DNA form, the CDR3 reads TGTGCCAGCTCCTCTCCGGGACATCTAAACATTCAGTACTTC.